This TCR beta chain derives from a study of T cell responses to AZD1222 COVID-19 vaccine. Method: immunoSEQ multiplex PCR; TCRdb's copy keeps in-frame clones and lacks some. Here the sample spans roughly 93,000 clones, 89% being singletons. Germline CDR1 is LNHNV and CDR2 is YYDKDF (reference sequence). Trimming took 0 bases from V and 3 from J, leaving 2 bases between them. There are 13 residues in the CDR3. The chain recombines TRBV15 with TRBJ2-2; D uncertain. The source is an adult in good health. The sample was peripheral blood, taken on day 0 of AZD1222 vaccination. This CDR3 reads CATSRDYTGELFF. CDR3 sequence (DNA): TGTGCCACCAGCAGAGATTACACCGGGGAGCTGTTTTTT.